One sample yielded the 16 T cell receptor beta chains listed below, sequenced in a study of T cell responses to AZD1222 COVID-19 vaccine. Using immunoSEQ multiplex PCR, the repertoire was profiled, and TCRdb retains in-frame clones only, with some absent. The sample lists tens of thousands of clones; 80% to 95% were seen once. Sequenced material: peripheral blood, taken on day 0 of MenACWY control vaccination. The receptors here all came from an adult in good health.

The chain couples TRBV15 to TRBJ1-3, with a tentative D call TRBD1 (5 bases). V lost 0 bases and J lost 3, with 15 bases in between. The CDR3 contains 17 residues. CDR1 LNHNV and CDR2 YYDKDF come from the germline V gene (reference sequence). CDR3 protein: CATSRDTTGTFGNTIYF. The CDR3 DNA is TGTGCCACCAGCAGAGATACGACCGGGACTTTTGGAAACACCATATATTTT.

The chain is built from TRBV4-1 and TRBJ2-3; D not certain. The CDR3 spans 12 residues. V lost 3 bases and J lost 12, with 13 bases in between. Per the germline V gene, CDR1 is MGHRA and CDR2 is YSYEKL. CDR3 sequence reads: CASSQALSPQYF. The CDR3 DNA is TGCGCCAGCAGCCAGGCCCTCTCCCCCCAGTATTTT.

J is TRBJ1-6 and V is TRBV24-1; D perhaps matches TRBD1 (6 bases). CDR3 size: 16 residues. Trimming stripped 5 bases from V and 7 bases from J, with 17 bases between. CDR1 and CDR2 (germline): KGHDR, SFDVKD. CDR3 loop: CATSGTERITNSPLHF. For the CDR3, the DNA is TGTGCCACCAGTGGGACAGAACGTATCACGAATTCACCCCTCCACTTT.

CDR3: CASSGQGEETQYF. The CDR3, as DNA: TGTGCCAGCAGCGGACAGGGTGAGGAGACCCAGTACTTC. The gene calls are TRBV7-9 and TRBJ2-5; 8 bases match TRBD1. Looked up from germline, CDR1 is SEHNR and CDR2 is FQNEAQ (reference sequence). CDR3 length: 13 residues. Germline trimming cut 5 bases from V and 5 bases from J; bases unmatched to any gene: 4.

This chain uses TRBV7-8 with TRBJ1-4; 7 bases are shared with TRBD1. Germline CDR1 reads SGHVS; CDR2 reads FQNEAQ. There are 15 residues in the CDR3. V was clipped by 6 bases and J by 8 bases; unmatched bases: 12. CDR3 DNA sequence: TGTGCCAGCAGTTTCAGGGGGGGGCCGGGAGAAAAACTGTTTTTT. Its translation is CASSFRGGPGEKLFF.

V and J are TRBV9 and TRBJ2-2, with D perhaps matching TRBD2 (5 bases). In germline, CDR1 is SGDLS, CDR2 YYNGEE. The CDR3 runs 17 residues. V shed 4 bases and J shed 5 bases, with 21 bases lying between them. The CDR3 region is CASSSDLAFMGTGELFF. The DNA of the CDR3 is TGTGCCAGCAGCTCTGATCTAGCTTTTATGGGTACCGGGGAGCTGTTTTTT.

V is TRBV5-8 and J is TRBJ2-6; D gene uncertain. Germline CDR1 is SGHTS and CDR2 is YDEGEE. The ends were cut back, 2 bases at V and 4 bases at J, with 10 bases in the middle. The CDR3 length is 15 residues. The CDR3, as DNA: TGTGCCAGCAGCTTTCCCGTCCTCGGGGCCAACGTCCTGACTTTC. This translates into CASSFPVLGANVLTF.

The chain combines TRBV16 with TRBJ1-5; D is ambiguous. CDR3 length: 13 residues. The germline gives CDR1 KGHSY, CDR2 FQNENV. Trimming removed 7 bases at V and 0 bases at J, with 7 bases between. CDR3 DNA: TGTGCCAGCAAAAGGGATAGCAATCAGCCCCAGCATTTT. Translating it yields CASKRDSNQPQHF.

This chain uses TRBV6-1 with TRBJ2-2; weak D call: TRBD1 (5 bases). The CDR3 is 16 residues long. Germline assignment: CDR1 MNHNS and CDR2 SASEGT. V was shortened by 1 base and J by 3 bases, with 12 bases between the two germline ends. The DNA of the CDR3 is TGTGCCAGCAGTGAAGGGGGCTACCGGGACACCGGGGAGCTGTTTTTT. Protein sequence: CASSEGGYRDTGELFF.

This chain joins TRBV21-1 and TRBJ1-2. TRBV21-1 has pseudogene status. This CDR3 is 15 amino acids long. The CDR3 bases are TGTGCCAGCAGCAAAGATCCCCCAGGGGGAGGGGGCTACACCTTC. Amino acid sequence: CASSKDPPGGGGYTF.

This chain links TRBV6-4 with TRBJ2-1; D unresolved. The V end was cut by 6 bases, the J end by 6 bases, with 12 bases between. Germline values: CDR1 MRHNA, CDR2 SNTAGT. This CDR3 contains 13 residues. CDR3 DNA sequence: TGTGCCAGCAGCTCCAGTCACGGCAATGAGCAGTTCTTC. Amino acids: CASSSSHGNEQFF.

The gene calls are TRBV4-2 and TRBJ1-2, with D unclear. Per the germline V gene, CDR1 is LGHNA and CDR2 is YNFKEQ. The CDR3 runs 16 residues. Trimming removed 0 bases from V and 3 bases from J, with 14 bases in between. As DNA, the CDR3 is TGTGCCAGCAGCCAAGATGGGCTAAAGAGAGACTATGGCTACACCTTC. Protein: CASSQDGLKRDYGYTF.

The chain links TRBV19 to TRBJ2-4, with D tentatively TRBD1 or TRBD2 (5 bases each). V was trimmed by 3 bases and J by 7 bases, leaving 16 bases between them. The CDR3 runs 15 residues. Germline V gives CDR1 LNHDA, CDR2 SQIVND (reference sequence). The CDR3: CASSISGFEGNIQYF. For the CDR3, the DNA is TGTGCCAGTAGTATCTCGGGTTTCGAGGGGAACATTCAGTACTTC.

The gene calls are TRBV19 and TRBJ1-1, with D tentatively TRBD1 (5 bases). Between the trimmed V and J ends, which lost 3 bases and 4 bases, there was a span of 9 bases. CDR1 and CDR2 from the germline V gene are LNHDA and SQIVND (reference sequence). The CDR3 consists of 13 residues. CDR3: CASSIGGFTEAFF. DNA of the CDR3: TGTGCCAGTAGTATTGGGGGATTCACTGAAGCTTTCTTT.

The chain carries TRBV6-1 and TRBJ1-1; D gene uncertain. Germline loops: CDR1 MNHNS, CDR2 SASEGT. The V end lost 2 bases, the J end lost 7 bases, and 14 bases lay between the germline ends. The CDR3 sequence is 14 residues long. The CDR3 reads CASSETAYTVEAFF. The CDR3 bases are TGTGCCAGCAGTGAAACGGCCTACACTGTTGAAGCTTTCTTT.

This clone appeared a single time. The V and J genes are TRBV6-5 and TRBJ2-7; D is perhaps TRBD2 (7 bases). The ends were cut back, 6 bases at V and 5 bases at J, with 20 bases in the middle. The CDR3 length is 15 residues. Germline CDR1 and CDR2: MNHEY and SVGAGI. The CDR3 loop reads CASRSEGGGYHEQYF. The CDR3 bases are TGTGCCAGCAGGAGTGAGGGGGGGGGCTACCACGAGCAGTACTTC.